Shown below are 28 T cell receptor beta chains from a single sample sequenced in a study of blood T cell repertoires in COVID-19 (TCRdb year 2020). Libraries were prepared through the immunoSEQ multiplex PCR assay. TCRdb carries this immuneACCESS record with in-frame sequences only. Its versions omit some clonotypes, under half of them owing to an unresolved V gene in the studies checked, with the rest unexplained. The sample profile shows about 280,000 clones; nearly 90% of them were found once. Of the sample, around 0.9% is held by the ten largest clones. Sequenced material: PBMCs or T cells enriched from blood (not recorded which). The source of these receptors is a woman aged 25 to 39 who had recovered from COVID-19.

The gene calls are TRBV4-1 and TRBJ1-1, with a possible D match to TRBD1 (5 bases). The CDR3 is 13 residues long. With 4 bases removed from V and 12 bases from J, the gap between germline ends came to 18 bases. Germline CDR1 is MGHRA and CDR2 is YSYEKL. The chain's CDR3 is CASSLNQGPRTFF. CDR3 nucleotide sequence: TGCGCCAGCAGCCTAAACCAGGGTCCTAGAACTTTCTTT.

The rearrangement uses TRBV25-1 and TRBJ2-2; tentatively, D is TRBD2 (5 bases). Trimming removed 5 bases from V and 6 bases from J, with 13 bases in between. Germline V CDR1 and CDR2: MGHDK, SYGVNS. This CDR3 region has 14 residues. The CDR3 region has the DNA TGTGCCAGCAGTCCATATCGGGGTCCCGGGGAGCTGTTTTTT. It is translated as CASSPYRGPGELFF.

This clone came up many times. The genes are TRBV7-9 and TRBJ1-1; TRBD1 matches 8 bases. CDR3 length equals 15 residues. Germline values: CDR1 SEHNR, CDR2 FQNEAQ (reference sequence). Unmatched junction bases numbered 14, after V lost 3 bases and J lost 11 bases. DNA for the CDR3: TGTGCCAGCAGCTTGGCTTGGACAGGGCGCAGGCGGGCTTTCTTT. Translated, it gives CASSLAWTGRRRAFF.

V is TRBV27 and J is TRBJ1-4, with D possibly matching TRBD1 (6 bases). The CDR3 loop spans 14 amino acids. Looked up from germline, CDR1 is MNHEY and CDR2 is SMNVEV (reference sequence). V was trimmed by 6 bases and J by 10 bases, leaving 18 bases between them. The CDR3 region is CASRRGGVEGKLFF. The CDR3 DNA reads as TGTGCCAGCAGGAGAGGGGGGGTCGAGGGAAAACTGTTTTTT.

The chain joins TRBV29-1 to TRBJ1-2; TRBD1 matches at 8 bases. CDR3 length equals 15 residues. V dropped 0 bases and J dropped 4; count of bases not matched to a gene: 7. Germline V gives CDR1 SQVTM, CDR2 ANQGSEA. The CDR3 region has the DNA TGCAGCGTTGAAGACCCGACAGGGGTGGCCTATGGCTACACCTTC. Its protein product is CSVEDPTGVAYGYTF.

The chain joins TRBV3-1 (or the pseudogene TRBV3-2) to TRBJ1-2; the D is unclear. Trimming stripped 0 bases from V and 3 bases from J, with 8 bases between. The germline V gene has CDR1 LGHDT and CDR2 YNNKEL (reference sequence). The CDR3 runs 14 residues. CDR3 DNA: TGTGCCAGCAGCCAAGAAGGGAGCTACTATGGCTACACCTTC. Translation: CASSQEGSYYGYTF.

The chain recombines TRBV2 with TRBJ1-4; a possible D gene is TRBD1 (6 bases). CDR3 length equals 13 residues. Deletions cut 6 bases from V and 8 bases from J, with 13 bases between. Germline assignment: CDR1 SNHLY and CDR2 FYNNEI. The DNA for the CDR3 is TGTGCCAGCAGCCGCAGACAGGAGGAAAAACTGTTTTTT. Amino acids: CASSRRQEEKLFF.

In its sample, this clone was seen once. The rearrangement links TRBV9 to TRBJ2-1, with 10 bases that match TRBD1. The junction had 11 bases not matched to a gene; V was cut back by 4 bases and J by 7 bases. Germline CDR1 reads SGDLS; CDR2 reads YYNGEE. This CDR3 spans 16 amino acids. CDR3: CASSPRDRGERNEQFF. For the CDR3, the DNA is TGTGCCAGCAGCCCCCGGGACAGGGGCGAGAGAAATGAGCAGTTCTTC.

The DNA for the CDR3 is TGTGCCACCAGCAGGGCAGGGGGCGGTGGCTACACCTTC. Amino acids: CATSRAGGGGYTF. J is TRBJ1-2 and V is TRBV15; 8 nucleotides agree with TRBD1. The CDR3 is 13 amino acids. CDR1 is LNHNV and CDR2 is YYDKDF in the germline V gene (reference sequence). The J segment lost 7 bases and the V segment lost 3 bases, leaving 4 bases of the junction unmatched. Full variable domain (outside the CDR3, taken from reference TRBV15 and TRBJ1-2): DAMVIQNPRYQVTQFGKPVTLSCSQTLNHNVMYWYQQKSSQAPKLLFHYYDKDFNNEADTPDNFQSRRPNTSFCFLDIRSPGLGDTAMYLCATSRAGGGGYTFGSGTRLTVV.

V and J are TRBV28 and TRBJ2-3; weak D call: TRBD1 (5 bases). This CDR3 is built from 15 residues. V was trimmed by 2 bases and J by 2 bases, leaving 11 bases between them. The V gene's germline CDR1 is MDHEN and CDR2 SYDVKM. CDR3 in amino acids: CASSLRGGYTDTQYF. The CDR3 nucleotides are TGTGCCAGCAGTTTAAGGGGTGGATACACAGATACGCAGTATTTT.

The V call is TRBV30, the J call TRBJ2-1, with TRBD2 as a possible D gene (5 bases). CDR3 size: 15 residues. V was clipped by 2 bases and J by 4 bases, with 15 bases between them. Germline CDR1 is GTSNPN and CDR2 is SVGIG (reference sequence). The CDR3 coding sequence is TGTGCCTGGAGTTCCGGGGAACCCGGATACAATGAGCAGTTCTTC. As protein: CAWSSGEPGYNEQFF.

This chain connects TRBV5-6 to TRBJ1-5, with D unclear. The V gene lost 1 base and the J gene lost 6 bases, with 17 bases spanning the gap. The CDR3 sequence is 16 residues long. Per the germline V gene, CDR1 is SGHDT and CDR2 is YYEEEE. In nucleotides, the CDR3 is TGTGCCAGCAGCTTGTGGAACACCCAGCGGAGTCAGCCCCAGCATTTT. It yields the protein CASSLWNTQRSQPQHF.

The chain is built from TRBV5-1 and TRBJ2-4, with 7 bases that match TRBD1. From germline, CDR1 is SGHRS and CDR2 YFSETQ. This CDR3 contains 14 residues. The V gene end was trimmed by 4 bases and the J gene end by 6 bases; junction bases not matched to a gene: 7. The DNA of the CDR3 is TGCGCCAGCAGCCCGACAGGGCAGGGAAACATTCAGTACTTC. It yields the protein CASSPTGQGNIQYF.

The chain recombines TRBV18 with TRBJ2-1; 10 bases map to TRBD1. This CDR3 region has 15 residues. CDR1 and CDR2 (germline): KGHSH, LQKENI. J was trimmed by 5 bases and V by 2 bases; bases with no gene match: 3. The CDR3 spells CASSPWDRGDNEQFF. Written as DNA, the CDR3 is TGTGCCAGCTCACCATGGGACAGGGGCGACAATGAGCAGTTCTTC.

The V gene is TRBV28, the J gene TRBJ2-7; 11 nucleotides agree with TRBD1. The CDR3 is 16 amino acids. Trimming removed 5 bases from V and 5 bases from J; junction bases left unmatched: 11. The germline CDR1 and CDR2 sequences are MDHEN and SYDVKM. CDR3 protein: CASSEPGTGGFDEQYF. Written as DNA, the CDR3 is TGTGCCAGCAGTGAACCCGGGACAGGGGGTTTCGACGAGCAGTACTTC.

Of note for this clone: The sample contains more than one DNA sequence encoding this CDR3. The rearrangement uses TRBV12-3 or TRBV12-4 and TRBJ1-1; the D is unclear. V was shortened by 1 base and J by 1 base, with 4 bases between the two germline ends. This CDR3 contains 13 residues. CDR3 amino acids: CASSLVRNTEAFF. CDR3 DNA sequence: TGTGCCAGCAGTTTAGTCAGGAACACTGAAGCTTTCTTT.

This rearrangement joins TRBV19 to TRBJ1-1; 12 positions match TRBD1. J was trimmed by 6 bases and V by 4 bases; bases with no gene match: 6. Germline V gene lookup returns CDR1 LNHDA and CDR2 SQIVND (reference sequence). The CDR3 is made up of 15 amino acids. The DNA for the CDR3 is TGTGCCAGTAGTACCGGGACAGGGGGCTATGCTGAAGCTTTCTTT. Amino acids: CASSTGTGGYAEAFF. The variable domain in full, with the rest retrieved from reference TRBV19 and TRBJ1-1, is DGGITQSPKYLFRKEGQNVTLSCEQNLNHDAMYWYRQDPGQGLRLIYYSQIVNDFQKGDIAEGYSVSREKKESFPLTVTSAQKNPTAFYLCASSTGTGGYAEAFFGQGTRLTVV.

This chain joins TRBV3-1 (or the pseudogene TRBV3-2) and TRBJ2-3; TRBD2 matches 7 bases. CDR1 and CDR2 from the germline V gene are LGHDT and YNNKEL (reference sequence). The CDR3 loop spans 17 amino acids. V dropped 5 bases and J dropped 3; count of bases not matched to a gene: 14. DNA for the CDR3: TGTGCCAGCAGCGCGCGTAGGCTAGCGGCTACGACAGATACGCAGTATTTT. Translating gives CASSARRLAATTDTQYF.

The chain recombines TRBV3-1 (or the pseudogene TRBV3-2) with TRBJ1-2, with a possible D match to TRBD1 (5 bases). The CDR3 spans 13 residues. Germline CDR1 reads LGHDT; CDR2 reads YNNKEL (reference sequence). Between the trimmed V and J ends, which lost 1 base and 8 bases, there was a span of 11 bases. The CDR3 spells CASSQGTRAGYTF. The CDR3 region has the DNA TGTGCCAGCAGCCAAGGAACCAGGGCCGGCTACACCTTC.

The rearrangement uses TRBV7-9 and TRBJ2-5; 9 positions agree with TRBD1. The CDR3 totals 13 residues. Germline V gene data show CDR1 as SEHNR and CDR2 as FQNEAQ (reference sequence). V dropped 5 bases and J dropped 5; count of bases not matched to a gene: 3. The chain's CDR3 is CASSDRGMETQYF. DNA for the CDR3: TGTGCCAGCAGCGACAGGGGGATGGAGACCCAGTACTTC.

The genes are TRBV30 and TRBJ2-7; no definite D call. Trimming pared 5 bases from V and 4 bases from J, leaving 12 bases between. CDR1 is GTSNPN and CDR2 is SVGIG in the germline V gene (reference sequence). This CDR3 comprises 12 residues. The CDR3 DNA is TGTGCCTGGGGTGCAGCGTCATACGAGCAGTACTTC. This encodes CAWGAASYEQYF.

This chain joins TRBV5-5 and TRBJ2-2; a weak D match, TRBD2 (6 bases). Per the germline V gene, CDR1 is SGHKS and CDR2 is YYEKEE (reference sequence). The V and J ends lost 0 bases and 0 bases respectively, with 12 bases between them. The CDR3 consists of 17 residues. The CDR3 is CASSLAGRAANTGELFF. In nucleotides, the CDR3 is TGTGCCAGCAGCTTGGCCGGGAGAGCGGCGAACACCGGGGAGCTGTTTTTT.

The V call is TRBV9, the J call TRBJ1-2, with a possible D match to TRBD1 (6 bases). Deletions cut 0 bases from V and 2 bases from J, with 23 bases between. The CDR3 extends over 19 amino acids. The germline V gene has CDR1 SGDLS and CDR2 YYNGEE. The DNA for the CDR3 is TGTGCCAGCAGCGTAGCGGCAGGGGCACTACGTAAGGGAAACTATGGCTACACCTTC. Translating gives CASSVAAGALRKGNYGYTF.

The chain recombines TRBV28 with TRBJ2-7; 9 nucleotides line up with TRBD1. The CDR3 is made up of 13 amino acids. Germline CDR1 reads MDHEN; CDR2 reads SYDVKM. V lost 6 bases and J lost 5; bases outside the gene matches: 5. Here the CDR3 reads CASSPGTGHEQYF. DNA of the CDR3: TGTGCCAGCAGCCCTGGGACAGGGCACGAGCAGTACTTC.

Notes on this clone: An end of the junction does not agree with germline; a read error may underlie this. The V and J genes are TRBV30 and TRBJ1-3, with D possibly matching TRBD1 (5 bases). The CDR3 covers 16 residues. The germline gives CDR1 GTSNPN, CDR2 SVGIG (reference sequence). CDR3 amino acids: CTWSGSGSYSGNTIYF. The CDR3 nucleotides read TGTACCTGGAGTGGTTCAGGGTCCTACTCTGGAAACACCATATATTTT. The full variable domain, completed using reference TRBV30 and TRBJ1-3, is SQTIHQWPATLVQPVGSPLSLECTVEGTSNPNLYWYRQAAGRGLQLLFYSVGIGQISSEVPQNLSASRPQDRQFILSSKKLLLSDSGFYLCTWSGSGSYSGNTIYFGEGSWLTVV.

In its sample, this clone was seen once. The V and J genes are TRBV28 and TRBJ1-4; TRBD1 is a possible D gene (6 bases). Trimming cost V 6 bases and J 2 bases, with 16 bases left between them. The CDR3 extends over 16 amino acids. Germline V gene sequence: CDR1 MDHEN, CDR2 SYDVKM. The CDR3 protein is CASSERGGQTNEKLFF. CDR3 nucleotide sequence: TGTGCCAGCAGCGAGAGGGGGGGTCAGACTAATGAAAAACTGTTTTTT.

There are a few counts of this clone. The V call is TRBV7-9, the J call TRBJ1-1; weak D call: TRBD1 (6 bases). The V gene's germline CDR1 is SEHNR and CDR2 FQNEAQ (reference sequence). The CDR3 sequence is 12 residues long. V lost 6 bases to trimming and J lost 3 bases, with 8 bases between them. The CDR3 region has the DNA TGTGCCAGCAGGGACAGATACACTGAAGCTTTCTTT. Protein: CASRDRYTEAFF.

The chain couples TRBV13 to TRBJ1-5; perhaps TRBD1 as D (5 bases). The CDR3 length is 14 residues. The germline V and J ends were trimmed by 5 bases and 0 bases, with 8 bases remaining between them. The V gene's germline CDR1 is PRHDT and CDR2 FYEKMQ (reference sequence). The CDR3 sequence: CASSPGASNQPQHF. In DNA form, the CDR3 reads TGTGCCAGCAGCCCTGGGGCTAGCAATCAGCCCCAGCATTTT.